This T cell receptor beta chain originates from a study of OX40 agonist ivuxolimab in advanced cancers. Across the study: The dose-escalation group included hepatocellular carcinoma, melanoma, renal cell carcinoma and head and neck cancer.

Sequencing was performed with immunoSEQ multiplex PCR; in TCRdb, only in-frame clones are kept and a portion is missing. The sample yields 45,000 to 65,000 clones, approximately 86% seen once. The sequence was collected from an adult with an advanced solid tumor such as melanoma, head and neck, liver or kidney cancer. The sequences come from CD4+ or CD8+ T cells sorted from blood, collected in a trial of the OX40 agonist ivuxolimab.

The CDR3 loop is CASSQGGAGGAGYGYTF. The CDR3 DNA sequence: TGCGCCAGCAGCCAAGGTGGCGCAGGGGGCGCCGGCTATGGCTACACCTTC. V usage is TRBV4-1 and J usage is TRBJ1-2, with 8 bases identical to TRBD1. This CDR3 has 17 residues. The ends lost 1 base at V and 4 bases at J; junction bases unmatched: 11. Per germline, CDR1 MGHRA and CDR2 YSYEKL.